Listed below are T cell receptor beta chains from one sample, sequenced in a study of T cells in Graves' hyperthyroidism and ophthalmopathy. MiXCR was run by TCRdb on the multiplex PCR reads, yielding one entry per CDR3 protein. Of some 490,000 distinct CDR3 sequences listed, about 20% were seen once; the top ten hold roughly 49%. The sample was blood. The receptors were gathered from a woman between 70 and 85 years old with Graves' ophthalmopathy. The CDR3 runs from the conserved cysteine through the conserved F or W. A D gene is named only where the DNA matches it firmly. For some rows the clone size is stated as once, few or many, or as a class when expanded; others skip it.

size: few
D: TRBD1
V: TRBV7-2
J: TRBJ1-6
CDR3: CASSYRVTGGALHF
DNA: TGTGCCAGCAGCTACAGGGTTACAGGGGGGGCCCTCCACTTT

size: few
D: .
V: TRBV27
J: TRBJ1-2
CDR3: CASSWDGSRGYTF
DNA: TGTGCCAGCAGCTGGGACGGGTCTCGTGGCTACACCTTC

size: .
D: .
V: TRBV14
J: TRBJ2-3
CDR3: CASSQGRATTYSSTDTQYF
DNA: TGTGCCAGCAGCCAAGGGCGGGCTACGACATACTCTAGCACAGATACGCAGTATTTT

size: few
D: .
V: TRBV2
J: TRBJ1-2
CDR3: CASRERVMAPGGYTF
DNA: TGTGCCAGCAGGGAGAGGGTAATGGCTCCGGGGGGCTACACCTTC

size: .
D: .
V: TRBV5-6
J: TRBJ2-5
CDR3: CASSLVRTNQETQYF
DNA: TGTGCCAGCAGCTTGGTGCGGACGAACCAAGAGACCCAGTACTTC

size: few
D: .
V: TRBV12-3/TRBV12-4
J: TRBJ2-2
CDR3: CAAKRGAVTGELFF
DNA: TGTGCCGCCAAACGGGGGGCTGTCACCGGGGAGCTGTTTTTT

size: .
D: TRBD2
V: TRBV11-3
J: TRBJ2-1
CDR3: CASSPRTSGTYNEQLF
DNA: TGTGCCAGCAGCCCCCGGACTAGCGGGACCTACAATGAGCAGCTCTTC

size: .
D: .
V: TRBV12-3/TRBV12-4
J: TRBJ1-1
CDR3: CASSPGATEAFF
DNA: TGTGCCAGCAGCCCAGGGGCCACTGAAGCTTTCTTT

size: .
D: .
V: TRBV14
J: TRBJ2-1
CDR3: CASSQVRGIYNEQFF
DNA: TGTGCCAGCAGCCAAGTAAGGGGGATCTACAATGAGCAGTTCTTC

size: many
D: .
V: TRBV4-1
J: TRBJ1-1
CDR3: CASSLLTQQGVANTEAFF
DNA: TGCGCCAGCAGCCTCCTGACCCAACAAGGGGTAGCGAACACTGAAGCTTTCTTT

size: many
D: .
V: TRBV12-3/TRBV12-4
J: TRBJ1-1
CDR3: CASSGGTANTEAFF
DNA: TGTGCCAGCAGCGGGGGAACAGCCAACACTGAAGCTTTCTTT

size: .
D: TRBD2
V: TRBV20-1
J: TRBJ2-2
CDR3: CSASGLVGETGELFF
DNA: TGCAGTGCCTCGGGACTAGTGGGAGAAACCGGGGAGCTGTTTTTT

size: .
D: TRBD1
V: TRBV6-1
J: TRBJ1-6
CDR3: CASKKTGRNSPLHF
DNA: TGTGCCAGTAAAAAGACAGGGCGGAATTCACCCCTCCACTTT

size: many
D: .
V: TRBV19
J: TRBJ1-1
CDR3: CASSTTRDRIDTEAFF
DNA: TGTGCCAGTAGTACAACCCGCGACAGGATAGACACTGAAGCTTTCTTT

size: .
D: TRBD1
V: TRBV5-1
J: TRBJ1-3
CDR3: CASSPGTEGNTIYF
DNA: TGCGCCAGCAGCCCTGGGACAGAAGGAAACACCATATATTTT

size: .
D: TRBD2
V: TRBV20-1
J: TRBJ2-7
CDR3: CSARDPSGGSSYEQYF
DNA: TGCAGTGCCAGGGATCCCTCGGGAGGAAGCTCCTACGAGCAGTACTTC

size: few
D: .
V: TRBV19
J: TRBJ2-1
CDR3: CASSIALSSYNEQFF
DNA: TGTGCCAGTAGTATAGCCCTAAGCTCCTACAATGAGCAGTTCTTC

size: many
D: TRBD1
V: TRBV6-1
J: TRBJ1-6
CDR3: CASSEQDRGLSPLHF
DNA: TGTGCCAGCAGTGAACAGGACAGGGGGCTTTCACCCCTCCACTTT

size: few
D: TRBD1
V: TRBV19
J: TRBJ1-1
CDR3: CASRRTGRTEAFF
DNA: TGTGCCAGTAGAAGGACAGGGAGGACTGAAGCTTTCTTT

size: .
D: TRBD2
V: TRBV5-1
J: TRBJ2-3
CDR3: CASSLILAGSSDTQYF
DNA: TGCGCCAGCAGCTTGATTCTAGCGGGATCATCGGATACGCAGTATTTT

size: .
D: .
V: TRBV6-5
J: TRBJ2-6
CDR3: CASSYSVRGTAGANVLTF
DNA: TGTGCCAGCAGTTACTCTGTACGGGGGACGGCTGGGGCCAACGTCCTGACTTTC

size: .
D: .
V: TRBV3-1
J: TRBJ2-5
CDR3: CASSHDLATGHEEETQYF
DNA: TGTGCCAGCAGCCATGATTTGGCAACGGGTCATGAAGAAGAGACCCAGTACTTC

size: .
D: .
V: TRBV6-1
J: TRBJ1-1
CDR3: CASSRTGLTEALF
DNA: TGTGCCAGCAGTCGCACAGGGCTCACTGAAGCTCTCTTT

size: few
D: TRBD2
V: TRBV25-1
J: TRBJ2-1
CDR3: CASSEVWASGNNEQFF
DNA: TGTGCCAGCAGTGAAGTCTGGGCTAGCGGGAACAATGAGCAGTTCTTC

size: few
D: .
V: TRBV7-2
J: TRBJ2-7
CDR3: CASSPGTPHKEQYF
DNA: TGTGCCAGCAGCCCCGGGACACCGCATAAGGAGCAGTACTTC

size: many
D: TRBD2
V: TRBV2
J: TRBJ2-3
CDR3: CASARSGRATDTQYF
DNA: TGTGCCAGCGCGCGGAGCGGGAGGGCCACAGATACGCAGTATTTT

size: .
D: .
V: TRBV20-1
J: TRBJ1-5
CDR3: CSAREGVDQPQHF
DNA: TGCAGTGCTAGAGAGGGGGTAGATCAGCCCCAGCATTTT

size: .
D: .
V: TRBV4-1
J: TRBJ2-1
CDR3: CASSQDATNSHNEQFF
DNA: TGCGCCAGCAGCCAAGATGCGACTAATTCCCACAATGAGCAGTTCTTC

size: few
D: .
V: TRBV5-8
J: TRBJ1-4
CDR3: CASSLADSFATNEKLFF
DNA: TGTGCCAGCAGCTTGGCGGACAGTTTTGCAACTAATGAAAAACTGTTTTTT

size: .
D: .
V: TRBV20-1
J: TRBJ2-3
CDR3: CSTPNPGRADTQYF
DNA: TGCAGCACCCCAAACCCGGGGCGGGCAGATACGCAGTATTTT

size: few
D: TRBD1
V: TRBV11-2
J: TRBJ1-1
CDR3: CASSSPGQGKEAFF
DNA: TGTGCCAGCAGCTCTCCGGGACAGGGGAAAGAAGCTTTCTTT

size: .
D: .
V: TRBV28
J: TRBJ1-6
CDR3: CASSWSNSPLHF
DNA: TGTGCCAGCAGTTGGAGTAATTCACCCCTCCACTTT

size: .
D: .
V: TRBV9
J: TRBJ2-3
CDR3: CASQRDGTDTQYF
DNA: TGTGCCAGCCAGAGAGACGGGACAGATACGCAGTATTTT

size: once
D: TRBD1
V: TRBV24-1
J: TRBJ2-1
CDR3: CATAENEDRGLRDEQFF
DNA: TGTGCCACCGCCGAGAATGAGGACAGGGGTCTTCGGGATGAGCAGTTCTTC

size: few
D: .
V: TRBV12-3/TRBV12-4
J: TRBJ1-1
CDR3: CASSFFGGVNTEAFF
DNA: TGTGCCAGCAGTTTCTTCGGGGGAGTGAACACTGAAGCTTTCTTT

size: .
D: TRBD2
V: TRBV11-2
J: TRBJ2-7
CDR3: CASSLERTSSYEQYF
DNA: TGTGCCAGCAGCTTAGAACGGACTAGCTCCTACGAGCAGTACTTC

size: few
D: .
V: TRBV30
J: TRBJ2-5
CDR3: CAWHTGQETQYF
DNA: TGTGCCTGGCACACAGGGCAAGAGACCCAGTACTTC

size: many
D: TRBD2
V: TRBV6-2/TRBV6-3
J: TRBJ2-3
CDR3: CASTSGLAGADTQYF
DNA: TGTGCCAGCACCTCGGGACTAGCGGGAGCAGATACGCAGTATTTT

size: .
D: TRBD2
V: TRBV6-1
J: TRBJ2-7
CDR3: CASKVAGGHEQYF
DNA: TGTGCCAGCAAGGTTGCGGGAGGACACGAGCAGTACTTC

size: .
D: TRBD2
V: TRBV14
J: TRBJ2-1
CDR3: CASSSIAGAEQFF
DNA: TGTGCCAGCAGCTCTATAGCGGGAGCTGAGCAGTTCTTC

size: few
D: TRBD2
V: TRBV12-3/TRBV12-4
J: TRBJ2-1
CDR3: CASSLRTSLHNEQFF
DNA: TGTGCCAGCAGTCTCAGGACTAGTTTACACAATGAGCAGTTCTTC

size: .
D: TRBD2
V: TRBV4-3
J: TRBJ2-2
CDR3: CASSQDLAGETGELFF
DNA: TGCGCCAGCAGCCAAGATCTAGCGGGAGAAACCGGGGAGCTGTTTTTT

size: many
D: .
V: TRBV6-2/TRBV6-3
J: TRBJ2-5
CDR3: CASSYRSFQETQYF
DNA: TGTGCCAGCAGTTACAGGAGTTTCCAAGAGACCCAGTACTTC

size: .
D: .
V: TRBV28
J: TRBJ1-2
CDR3: CASSFWAGKRYGYTF
DNA: TGTGCCAGCAGTTTCTGGGCAGGGAAACGCTATGGCTACACCTTC

size: few
D: TRBD1
V: TRBV4-2
J: TRBJ1-2
CDR3: CASSQAGQGASYGYTF
DNA: TGTGCCAGCAGCCAAGCAGGACAGGGGGCTTCCTATGGCTACACCTTC

size: many
D: TRBD1
V: TRBV7-2
J: TRBJ2-7
CDR3: CASSLAGTGGYEQYF
DNA: TGTGCCAGCAGTTTAGCGGGGACAGGGGGCTACGAGCAGTACTTC

size: .
D: TRBD1
V: TRBV28
J: TRBJ2-7
CDR3: CASSGTGSEQYF
DNA: TGTGCCAGCAGCGGGACAGGGTCCGAGCAGTACTTC

size: .
D: .
V: TRBV7-3
J: TRBJ1-4
CDR3: CASSLEANEKLFF
DNA: TGTGCCAGCAGCTTAGAGGCAAATGAAAAACTGTTTTTT

size: few
D: TRBD1
V: TRBV9
J: TRBJ1-6
CDR3: CASSVQGARNSPLHF
DNA: TGTGCCAGCAGCGTACAGGGGGCGCGGAATTCACCCCTCCACTTT

size: many
D: .
V: TRBV12-3/TRBV12-4
J: TRBJ1-4
CDR3: CASRADPGGGYEKLFF
DNA: TGTGCCAGCAGGGCAGACCCGGGGGGCGGATATGAAAAACTGTTTTTT

size: .
D: TRBD1
V: TRBV19
J: TRBJ1-1
CDR3: CASSYTGETEAFF
DNA: TGTGCCAGTAGTTATACAGGGGAAACTGAAGCTTTCTTT

size: .
D: TRBD2
V: TRBV7-3
J: TRBJ2-1
CDR3: CASSSLLAGSSYNEQFF
DNA: TGTGCCAGCAGCTCTCTACTAGCGGGAAGCTCCTACAATGAGCAGTTCTTC

size: .
D: .
V: TRBV7-3
J: TRBJ2-7
CDR3: CASEVLAHVPYEQYF
DNA: TGTGCCAGCGAAGTACTTGCACACGTCCCCTACGAGCAGTACTTC

size: many
D: .
V: TRBV11-2
J: TRBJ2-7
CDR3: CASRIPGAPKHEQYF
DNA: TGTGCCAGCAGGATTCCTGGGGCCCCCAAACACGAGCAGTACTTC

size: few
D: .
V: TRBV7-8
J: TRBJ2-1
CDR3: CASSSLQGGIFNEQFF
DNA: TGTGCCAGCAGCTCCCTTCAGGGCGGGATATTTAATGAGCAGTTCTTC